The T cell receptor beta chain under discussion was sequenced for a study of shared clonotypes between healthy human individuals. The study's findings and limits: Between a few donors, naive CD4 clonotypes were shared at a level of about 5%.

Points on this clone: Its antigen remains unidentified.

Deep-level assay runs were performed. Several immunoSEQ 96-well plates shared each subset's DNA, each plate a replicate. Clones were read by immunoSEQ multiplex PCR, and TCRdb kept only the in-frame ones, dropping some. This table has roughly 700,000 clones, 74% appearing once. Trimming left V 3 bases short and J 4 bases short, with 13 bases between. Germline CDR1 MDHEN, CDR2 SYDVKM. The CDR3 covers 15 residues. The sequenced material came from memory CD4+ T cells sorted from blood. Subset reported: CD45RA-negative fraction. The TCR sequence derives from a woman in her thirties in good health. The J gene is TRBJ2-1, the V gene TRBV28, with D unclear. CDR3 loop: CASSFSLTLYNEQFF. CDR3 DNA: TGTGCCAGCAGTTTTTCCCTTACCTTATACAATGAGCAGTTCTTC.